This is a list of T cell receptor beta chains from one sample in a study of cytomegalovirus exposure and HLA in healthy donors. Generated by immunoSEQ multiplex PCR, the TCRdb table keeps only in-frame clones and is missing some. The sample yields about 170,000 clones, 78% seen once. The sample taken for sequencing was PBMCs. The receptors were sampled from a woman aged 50 to 65 in good health and CMV-seropositive. Each CDR3 is given with its conserved first and last residue. Only part of the rows carry a size: once, few, many, or a class if the clone is expanded.

clone size | V gene | CDR3 length | CDR3 protein
NA | TRBV6-6 | 13 | CASRPGDGGKLFF
few | TRBV7-8 | 13 | CAIGTGPNTEAFF
NA | TRBV5-6 | 16 | CASSSISGGLTDTQYF
NA | TRBV9 | 15 | CASSSDPTRQETQYF
NA | TRBV6-1 | 14 | CASSQAGTTYEQYF
NA | TRBV5-8 | 16 | CASSSDRGPTLETQYF
NA | TRBV4-1 | 14 | CASSQEHRSYEQYF
NA | TRBV7-2 | 12 | CASRPISGEQFF
NA | TRBV6-5 | 15 | CASSPVQGARQPQHF
NA | TRBV5-1 | 14 | CATTLQGSTGELFF
NA | TRBV5-1 | 15 | CASSEVGQVTDTQYF
NA | TRBV19 | 13 | CASSIDGLYEQYF
NA | TRBV4-1 | 16 | CASSQEGLVLSYEQYF
NA | TRBV5-8 | 16 | CASSQRRGRVDYGYTF
NA | TRBV4-2 | 15 | CASSRLAGSTDTQYF
NA | TRBV4-2 | 15 | CASSNDRGANYGYTF
NA | TRBV6-5 | 13 | CASSPYSNQPQHF
once | TRBV25-1 | 15 | CASSDRGLGSTEAFF
NA | TRBV6-1 | 14 | CAANGQGSTDTQYF
NA | TRBV30 | 15 | CAWSQGRDYGYGYTF
NA | TRBV7-9 | 14 | CASSIMVGTDIQYF
few | TRBV15 | 13 | CATSSFTGDGYTF
NA | TRBV11-2 | 15 | CASSPSGGAGEKLFF
once | TRBV10-3 | 13 | CATMTASSYEQYF
NA | TRBV14 | 15 | CASSQARTGPYEQYF
NA | TRBV7-9 | 18 | CASSFAGTSGGRSYEQYF
few | TRBV2 | 12 | CASSFDTGELFF
NA | TRBV6-1 | 15 | CASSESGPGIYEQYF
NA | TRBV11-2 | 15 | CASSLGTGAREKLFF
NA | TRBV19 | 15 | CASSISFWGDQPQHF
few | TRBV5-1 | 14 | CASSSGQGMETQYF
few | TRBV5-1 | 15 | CASSYQDSLNTEAFF
NA | TRBV9 | 16 | CASSVDTFAEGETQYF
NA | TRBV19 | 13 | CASGGSGTGELFF
NA | TRBV10-3 | 15 | CAISRDDRNSYEQYF
NA | TRBV5-4 | 16 | CASSADRGRFTDTQYF
NA | TRBV6-5 | 14 | CASQQGSLEYEQYF
few | TRBV27 | 14 | CACQRGSSYNEQFF
NA | TRBV6-1 | 14 | CASSDPLVKDTQYF
NA | TRBV7-3 | 16 | CASSLDGLGSTDTQYF
NA | TRBV30 | 12 | CAWNRGGNTIYF
NA | TRBV7-9 | 11 | CASSFKETQYF
NA | TRBV5-5 | 14 | CASSAGGSAGELFF
once | TRBV4-1 | 14 | CASSQENRGQPQHF
few | TRBV4-1 | 15 | CASRRTSGGNRTQYF
NA | TRBV7-9 | 19 | CASSPPVGGQYSTTSEQYF
NA | TRBV19 | 15 | CASSIPGQGAGGYTF
few | TRBV9 | 16 | CASSVRGTLAPDTQYF